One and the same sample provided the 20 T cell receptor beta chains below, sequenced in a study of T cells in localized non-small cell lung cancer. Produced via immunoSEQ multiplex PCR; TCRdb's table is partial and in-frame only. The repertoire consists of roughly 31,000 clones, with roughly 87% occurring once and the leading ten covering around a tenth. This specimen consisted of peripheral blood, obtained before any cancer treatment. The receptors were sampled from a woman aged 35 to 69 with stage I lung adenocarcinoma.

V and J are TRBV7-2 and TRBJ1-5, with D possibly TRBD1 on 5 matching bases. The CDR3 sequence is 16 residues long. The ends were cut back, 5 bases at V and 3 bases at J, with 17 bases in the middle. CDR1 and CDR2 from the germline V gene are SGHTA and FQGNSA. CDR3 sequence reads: CASSPRQRGTNQPQHF. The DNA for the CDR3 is TGTGCCAGCAGCCCCCGACAACGGGGCACCAATCAGCCCCAGCATTTT.

CDR3 in amino acids: CASSVRGDTEAFF. The CDR3 bases are TGTGCCAGCAGTGTGAGGGGCGACACTGAAGCTTTCTTT. This sequence joins TRBV2 and TRBJ1-1; D might be TRBD1 (5 bases). Germline V gene data show CDR1 as SNHLY and CDR2 as FYNNEI. Trimming shortened V by 4 bases and J by 3 bases, and 9 bases separated the two germline ends. CDR3 length: 13 residues. Based on the CDR3 plus reference TRBV2 and TRBJ1-1, the full variable domain is EPEVTQTPSHQVTQMGQEVILRCVPISNHLYFYWYRQILGQKVEFLVSFYNNEISEKSEIFDDQFSVERPDGSNFTLKIRSTKLEDSAMYFCASSVRGDTEAFFGQGTRLTVV.

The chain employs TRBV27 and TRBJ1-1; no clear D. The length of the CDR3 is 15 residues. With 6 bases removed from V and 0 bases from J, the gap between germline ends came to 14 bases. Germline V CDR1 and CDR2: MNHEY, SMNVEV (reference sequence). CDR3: CASSPQRVMNTEAFF. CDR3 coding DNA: TGTGCCAGCAGCCCCCAGAGGGTAATGAACACTGAAGCTTTCTTT.

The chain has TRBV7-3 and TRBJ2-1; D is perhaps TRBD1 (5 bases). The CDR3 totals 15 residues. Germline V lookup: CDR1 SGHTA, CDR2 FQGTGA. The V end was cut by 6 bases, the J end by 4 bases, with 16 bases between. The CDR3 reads CASRETGTGYNEQFF. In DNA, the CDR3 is TGTGCCAGCAGGGAAACAGGAACAGGATACAATGAGCAGTTCTTC. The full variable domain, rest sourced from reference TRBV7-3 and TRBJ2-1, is GAGVSQTPSNKVTEKGKYVELRCDPISGHTALYWYRQSLGQGPEFLIYFQGTGAADDSGLPNDRFFAVRPEGSVSTLKIQRTERGDSAVYLCASRETGTGYNEQFFGPGTRLTVL.

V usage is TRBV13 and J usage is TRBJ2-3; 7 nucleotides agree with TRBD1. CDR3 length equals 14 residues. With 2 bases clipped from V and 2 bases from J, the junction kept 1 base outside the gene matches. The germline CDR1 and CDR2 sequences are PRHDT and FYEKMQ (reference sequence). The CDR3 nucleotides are TGTGCCAGCAGCTTAAGGGGGCCCACAGATACGCAGTATTTT. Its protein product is CASSLRGPTDTQYF.

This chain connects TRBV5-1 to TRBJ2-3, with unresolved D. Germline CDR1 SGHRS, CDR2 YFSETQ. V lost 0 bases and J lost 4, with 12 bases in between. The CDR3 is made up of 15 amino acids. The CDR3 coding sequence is TGCGCCAGCAGCTTGGAGGGTCAGCCCGCAGATACGCAGTATTTT. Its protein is CASSLEGQPADTQYF.

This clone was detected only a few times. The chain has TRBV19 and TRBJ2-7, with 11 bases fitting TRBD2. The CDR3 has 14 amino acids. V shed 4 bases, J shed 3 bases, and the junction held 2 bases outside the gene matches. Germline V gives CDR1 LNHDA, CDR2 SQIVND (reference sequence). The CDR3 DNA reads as TGTGCCAGTAGTACGGGACTAGCGGTCTACGAGCAGTACTTC. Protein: CASSTGLAVYEQYF.

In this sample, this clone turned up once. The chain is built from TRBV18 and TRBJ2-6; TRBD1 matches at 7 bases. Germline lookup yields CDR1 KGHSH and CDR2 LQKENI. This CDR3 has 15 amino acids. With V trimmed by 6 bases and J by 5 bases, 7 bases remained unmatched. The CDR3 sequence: CASSPTGVRANVLTF. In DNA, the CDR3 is TGTGCCAGCTCCCCTACAGGGGTTAGGGCCAACGTCCTGACTTTC. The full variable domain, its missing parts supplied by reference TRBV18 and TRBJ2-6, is NAGVMQNPRHLVRRRGQEARLRCSPMKGHSHVYWYRQLPEEGLKFMVYLQKENIIDESGMPKERFSAEFPKEGPSILRIQQVVRGDSAAYFCASSPTGVRANVLTFGAGSRLTVL.

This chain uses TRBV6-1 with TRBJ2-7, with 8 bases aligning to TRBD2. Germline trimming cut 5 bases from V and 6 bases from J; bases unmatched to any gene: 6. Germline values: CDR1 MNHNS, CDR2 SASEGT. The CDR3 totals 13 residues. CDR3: CASSRREEAEQYF. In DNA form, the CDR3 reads TGTGCCAGCAGTAGGCGGGAGGAAGCCGAGCAGTACTTC.

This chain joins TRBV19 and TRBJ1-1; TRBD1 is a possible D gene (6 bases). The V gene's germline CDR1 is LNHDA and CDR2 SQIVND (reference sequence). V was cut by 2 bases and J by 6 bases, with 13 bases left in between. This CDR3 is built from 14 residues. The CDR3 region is CASSINRVRAEAFF. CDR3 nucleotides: TGTGCCAGTAGTATAAACAGGGTTAGGGCTGAAGCTTTCTTT.

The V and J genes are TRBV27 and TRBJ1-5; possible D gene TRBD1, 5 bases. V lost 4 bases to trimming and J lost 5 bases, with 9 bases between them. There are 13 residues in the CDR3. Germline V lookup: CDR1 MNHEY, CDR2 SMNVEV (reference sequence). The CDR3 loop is CASSSDIYQPQHF. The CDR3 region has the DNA TGTGCCAGCAGTTCGGACATTTATCAGCCCCAGCATTTT.

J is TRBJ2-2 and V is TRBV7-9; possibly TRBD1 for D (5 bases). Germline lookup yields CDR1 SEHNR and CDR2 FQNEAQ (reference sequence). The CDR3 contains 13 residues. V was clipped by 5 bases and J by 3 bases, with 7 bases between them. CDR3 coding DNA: TGTGCCAGCAGCGACAGATACACCGGGGAGCTGTTTTTT. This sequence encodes CASSDRYTGELFF.

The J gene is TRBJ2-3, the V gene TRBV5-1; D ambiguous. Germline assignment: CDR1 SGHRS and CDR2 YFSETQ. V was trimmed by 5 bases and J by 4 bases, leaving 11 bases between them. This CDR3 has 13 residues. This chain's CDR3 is CASRVGLPDTQYF. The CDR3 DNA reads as TGCGCCAGCAGAGTGGGCCTACCAGATACGCAGTATTTT.

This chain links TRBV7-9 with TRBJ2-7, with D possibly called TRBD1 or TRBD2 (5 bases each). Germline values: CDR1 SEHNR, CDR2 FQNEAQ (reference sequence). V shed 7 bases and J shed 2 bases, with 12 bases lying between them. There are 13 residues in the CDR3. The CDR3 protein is CASNPRETYEQYF. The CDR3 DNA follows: TGTGCCAGCAACCCCAGGGAGACCTACGAGCAGTACTTC.

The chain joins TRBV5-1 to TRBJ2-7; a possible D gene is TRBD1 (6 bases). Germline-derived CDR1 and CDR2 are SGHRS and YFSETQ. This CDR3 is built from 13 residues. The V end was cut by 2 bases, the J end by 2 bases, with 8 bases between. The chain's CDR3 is CASSLQGTYEQYF. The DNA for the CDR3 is TGCGCCAGCAGCTTACAGGGAACCTACGAGCAGTACTTC.

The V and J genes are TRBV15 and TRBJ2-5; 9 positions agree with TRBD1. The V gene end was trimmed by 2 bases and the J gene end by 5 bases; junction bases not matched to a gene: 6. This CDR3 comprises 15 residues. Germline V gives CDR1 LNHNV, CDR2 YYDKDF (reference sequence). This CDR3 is CATSRSDRGYETQYF. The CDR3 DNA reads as TGTGCCACCAGCAGATCGGACAGGGGATACGAGACCCAGTACTTC.

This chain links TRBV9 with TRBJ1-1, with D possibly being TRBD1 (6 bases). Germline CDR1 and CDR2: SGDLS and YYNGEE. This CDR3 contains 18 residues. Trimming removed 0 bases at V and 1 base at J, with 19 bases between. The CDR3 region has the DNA TGTGCCAGCAGCGTAGAGACAACACCCCTGGGGGCGAACACTGAAGCTTTCTTT. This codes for CASSVETTPLGANTEAFF.

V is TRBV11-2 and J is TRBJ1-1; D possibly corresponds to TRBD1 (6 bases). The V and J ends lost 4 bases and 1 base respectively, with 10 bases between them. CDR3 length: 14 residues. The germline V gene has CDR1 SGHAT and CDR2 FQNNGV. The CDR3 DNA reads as TGTGCCAGCAGCTGGGAACAGGGGAACACTGAAGCTTTCTTT. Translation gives CASSWEQGNTEAFF.

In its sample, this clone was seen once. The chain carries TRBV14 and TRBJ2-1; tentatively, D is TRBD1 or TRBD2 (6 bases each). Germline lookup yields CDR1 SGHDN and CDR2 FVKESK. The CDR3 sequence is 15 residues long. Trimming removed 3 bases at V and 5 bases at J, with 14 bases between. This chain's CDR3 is CASSHLERGDNEQFF. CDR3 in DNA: TGTGCCAGCAGCCACCTGGAGAGGGGGGACAATGAGCAGTTCTTC.

The CDR3 spells CASSGDHRGSSPLHF. The CDR3 bases are TGCGCCAGCAGCGGAGACCATCGGGGGTCCTCACCCCTCCACTTT. The chain employs TRBV4-1 and TRBJ1-6, with D perhaps TRBD1 (5 bases). V lost 5 bases and J 10 bases, leaving 18 bases between the germline ends. The CDR3 sequence is 15 residues long. Germline CDR1 MGHRA, CDR2 YSYEKL.